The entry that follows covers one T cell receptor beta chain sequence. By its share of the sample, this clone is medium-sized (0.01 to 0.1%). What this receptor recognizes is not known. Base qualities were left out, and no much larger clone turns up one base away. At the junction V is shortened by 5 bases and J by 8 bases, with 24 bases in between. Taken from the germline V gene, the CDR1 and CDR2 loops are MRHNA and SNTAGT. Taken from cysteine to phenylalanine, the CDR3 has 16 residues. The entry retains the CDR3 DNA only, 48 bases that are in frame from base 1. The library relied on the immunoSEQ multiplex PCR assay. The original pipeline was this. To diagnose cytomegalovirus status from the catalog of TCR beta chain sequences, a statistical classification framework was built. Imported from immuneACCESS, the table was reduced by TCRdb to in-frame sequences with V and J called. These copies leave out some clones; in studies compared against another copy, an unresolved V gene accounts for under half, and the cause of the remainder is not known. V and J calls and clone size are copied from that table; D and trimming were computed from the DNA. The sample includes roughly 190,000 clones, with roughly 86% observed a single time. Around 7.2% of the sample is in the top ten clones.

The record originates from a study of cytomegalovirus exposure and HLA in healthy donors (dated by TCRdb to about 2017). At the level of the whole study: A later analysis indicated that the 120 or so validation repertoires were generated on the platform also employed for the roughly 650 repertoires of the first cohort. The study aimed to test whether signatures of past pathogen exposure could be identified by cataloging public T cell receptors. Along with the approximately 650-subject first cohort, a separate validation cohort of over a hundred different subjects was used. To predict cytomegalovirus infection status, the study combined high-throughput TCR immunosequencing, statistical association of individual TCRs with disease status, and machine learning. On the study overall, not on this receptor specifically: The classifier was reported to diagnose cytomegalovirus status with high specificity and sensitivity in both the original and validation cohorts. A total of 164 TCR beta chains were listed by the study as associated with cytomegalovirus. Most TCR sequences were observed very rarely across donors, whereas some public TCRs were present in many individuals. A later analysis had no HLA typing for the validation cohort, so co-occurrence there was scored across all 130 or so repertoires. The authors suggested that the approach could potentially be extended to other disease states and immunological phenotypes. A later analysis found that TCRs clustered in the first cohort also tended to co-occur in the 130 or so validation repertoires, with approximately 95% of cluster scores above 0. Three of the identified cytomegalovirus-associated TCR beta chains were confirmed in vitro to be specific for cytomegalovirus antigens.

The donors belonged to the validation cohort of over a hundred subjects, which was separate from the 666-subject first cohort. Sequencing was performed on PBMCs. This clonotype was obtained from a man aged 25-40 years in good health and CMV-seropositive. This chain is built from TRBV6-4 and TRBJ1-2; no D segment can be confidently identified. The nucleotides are TGTGCCAGCAGTCAAGGGTCTGGGAAGGGATCAGAGGGCTACACCTTC. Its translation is CASSQGSGKGSEGYTF.